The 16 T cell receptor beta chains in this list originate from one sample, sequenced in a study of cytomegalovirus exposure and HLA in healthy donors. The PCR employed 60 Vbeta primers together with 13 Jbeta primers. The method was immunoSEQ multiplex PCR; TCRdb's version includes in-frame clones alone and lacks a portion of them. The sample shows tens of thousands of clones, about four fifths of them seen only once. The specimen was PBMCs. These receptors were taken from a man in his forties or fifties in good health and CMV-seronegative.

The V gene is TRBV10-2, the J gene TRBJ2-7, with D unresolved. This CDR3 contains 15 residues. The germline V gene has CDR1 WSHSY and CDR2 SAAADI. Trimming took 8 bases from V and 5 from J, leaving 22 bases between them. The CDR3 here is CASARLRLGLNEQYF. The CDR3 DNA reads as TGCGCCAGCGCTCGGCTGAGACTGGGTTTGAACGAGCAGTACTTC.

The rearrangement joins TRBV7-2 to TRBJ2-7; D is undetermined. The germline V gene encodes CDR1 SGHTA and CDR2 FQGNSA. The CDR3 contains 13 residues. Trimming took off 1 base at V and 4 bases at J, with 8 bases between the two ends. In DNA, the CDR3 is TGTGCCAGCAGCTTAGGGGCAGGATACGAGCAGTACTTC. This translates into CASSLGAGYEQYF.

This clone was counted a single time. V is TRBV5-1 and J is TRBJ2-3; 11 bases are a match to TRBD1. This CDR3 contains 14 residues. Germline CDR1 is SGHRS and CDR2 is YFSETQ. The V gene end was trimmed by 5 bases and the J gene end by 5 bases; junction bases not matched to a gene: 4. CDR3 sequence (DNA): TGCGCCAGCAGTTGGGACAGGGGGAAAGATACGCAGTATTTT. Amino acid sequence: CASSWDRGKDTQYF.

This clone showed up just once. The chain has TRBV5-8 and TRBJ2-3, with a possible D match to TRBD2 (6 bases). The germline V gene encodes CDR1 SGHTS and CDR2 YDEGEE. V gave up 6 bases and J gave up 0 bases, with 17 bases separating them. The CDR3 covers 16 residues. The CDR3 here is CASTGRERSSTDTQYF. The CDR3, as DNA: TGTGCCAGCACGGGTCGGGAGCGGTCTAGCACAGATACGCAGTATTTT.

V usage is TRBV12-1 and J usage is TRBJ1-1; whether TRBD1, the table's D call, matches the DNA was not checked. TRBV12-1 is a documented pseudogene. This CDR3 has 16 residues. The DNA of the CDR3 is TGTGCCAGCAGCCCCCGGACAGGAGGGGATGGAACTGAAGCTTTCTTT. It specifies CASSPRTGGDGTEAFF.

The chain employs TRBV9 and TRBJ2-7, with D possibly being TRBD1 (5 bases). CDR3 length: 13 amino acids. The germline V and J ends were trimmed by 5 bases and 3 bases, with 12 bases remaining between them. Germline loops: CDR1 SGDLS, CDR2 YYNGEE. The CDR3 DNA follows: TGTGCCAGCAGGTCCCCAGGGATCTACGAGCAGTACTTC. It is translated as CASRSPGIYEQYF.

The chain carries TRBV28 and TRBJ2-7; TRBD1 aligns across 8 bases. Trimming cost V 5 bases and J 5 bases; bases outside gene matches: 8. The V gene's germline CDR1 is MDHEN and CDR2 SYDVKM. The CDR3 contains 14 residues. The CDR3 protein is CASSPPDRADEQYF. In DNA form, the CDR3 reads TGTGCCAGCAGTCCCCCGGACAGGGCCGACGAGCAGTACTTC. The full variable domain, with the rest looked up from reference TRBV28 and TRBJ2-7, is DVKVTQSSRYLVKRTGEKVFLECVQDMDHENMFWYRQDPGLGLRLIYFSYDVKMKEKGDIPEGYSVSREKKERFSLILESASTNQTSMYLCASSPPDRADEQYFGPGTRLTVT.

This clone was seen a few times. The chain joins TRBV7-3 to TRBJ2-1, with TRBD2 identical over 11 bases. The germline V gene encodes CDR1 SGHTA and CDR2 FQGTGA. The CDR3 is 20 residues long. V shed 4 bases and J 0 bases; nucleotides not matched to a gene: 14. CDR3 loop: CASSSLPGLAGDLSYNEQFF. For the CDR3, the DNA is TGTGCCAGCAGCTCGCTCCCCGGACTAGCGGGCGACCTCTCCTACAATGAGCAGTTCTTC.

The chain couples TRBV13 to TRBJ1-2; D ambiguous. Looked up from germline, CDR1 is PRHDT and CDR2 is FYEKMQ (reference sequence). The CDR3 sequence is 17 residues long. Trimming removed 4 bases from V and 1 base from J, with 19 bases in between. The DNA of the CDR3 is TGTGCCAGCAGCTCCGGGGAACCTTATTTAAATAACTATGGCTACACCTTC. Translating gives CASSSGEPYLNNYGYTF.

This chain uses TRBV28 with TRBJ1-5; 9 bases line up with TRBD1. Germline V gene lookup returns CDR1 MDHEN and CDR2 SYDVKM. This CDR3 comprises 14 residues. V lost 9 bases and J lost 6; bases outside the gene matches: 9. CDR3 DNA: TGTGCCAGTCGGGAGGGACAGGGCCCTCAGCCCCAGCATTTT. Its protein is CASREGQGPQPQHF. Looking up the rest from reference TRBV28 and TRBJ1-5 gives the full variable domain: DVKVTQSSRYLVKRTGEKVFLECVQDMDHENMFWYRQDPGLGLRLIYFSYDVKMKEKGDIPEGYSVSREKKERFSLILESASTNQTSMYLCASREGQGPQPQHFGDGTRLSIL.

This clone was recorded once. CDR3 in amino acids: CASSLPTSEPYEQYF. Here the CDR3 DNA reads TGTGCCAGCAGTTTACCTACTAGCGAACCCTACGAGCAGTACTTC. The chain has TRBV28 and TRBJ2-7; TRBD2 aligns across 7 bases. The CDR3 covers 15 residues. The germline V gene encodes CDR1 MDHEN and CDR2 SYDVKM. With V trimmed by 2 bases and J by 2 bases, 6 bases remained unmatched. The whole variable domain, filled in from reference TRBV28 and TRBJ2-7, reads DVKVTQSSRYLVKRTGEKVFLECVQDMDHENMFWYRQDPGLGLRLIYFSYDVKMKEKGDIPEGYSVSREKKERFSLILESASTNQTSMYLCASSLPTSEPYEQYFGPGTRLTVT.

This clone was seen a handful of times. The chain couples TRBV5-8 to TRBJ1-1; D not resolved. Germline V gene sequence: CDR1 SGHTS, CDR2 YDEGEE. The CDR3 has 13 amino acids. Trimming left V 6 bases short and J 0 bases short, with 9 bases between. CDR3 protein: CASTYSVNTEAFF. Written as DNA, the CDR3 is TGTGCCAGCACCTACTCCGTGAACACTGAAGCTTTCTTT.

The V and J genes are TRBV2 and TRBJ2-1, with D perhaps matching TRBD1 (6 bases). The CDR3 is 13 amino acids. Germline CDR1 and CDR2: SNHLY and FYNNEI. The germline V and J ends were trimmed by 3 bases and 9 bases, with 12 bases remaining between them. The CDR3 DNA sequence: TGTGCCAGCAGTGAGTACAGGGCTTCTGAGCAGTTCTTC. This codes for CASSEYRASEQFF.

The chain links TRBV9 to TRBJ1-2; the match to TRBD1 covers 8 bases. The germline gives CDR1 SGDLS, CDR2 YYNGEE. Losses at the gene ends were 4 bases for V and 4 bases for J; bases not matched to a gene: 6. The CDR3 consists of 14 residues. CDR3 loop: CASSSQGAGYGYTF. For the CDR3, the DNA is TGTGCCAGCAGCTCCCAGGGGGCTGGCTATGGCTACACCTTC.

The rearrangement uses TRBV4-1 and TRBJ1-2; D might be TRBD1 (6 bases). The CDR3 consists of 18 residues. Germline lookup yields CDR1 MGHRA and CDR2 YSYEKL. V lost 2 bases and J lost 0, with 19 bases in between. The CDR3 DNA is TGCGCCAGCAGCCAAATTGTGGGGGCTCGGGGACCTAACTATGGCTACACCTTC. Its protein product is CASSQIVGARGPNYGYTF.

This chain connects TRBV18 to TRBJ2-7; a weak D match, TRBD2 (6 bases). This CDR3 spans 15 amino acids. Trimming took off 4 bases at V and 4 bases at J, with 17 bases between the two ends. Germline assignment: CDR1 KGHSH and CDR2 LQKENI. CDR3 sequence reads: CASSLSGRGFYEQYF. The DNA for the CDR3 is TGTGCCAGCTCACTGTCGGGACGGGGGTTTTACGAGCAGTACTTC.